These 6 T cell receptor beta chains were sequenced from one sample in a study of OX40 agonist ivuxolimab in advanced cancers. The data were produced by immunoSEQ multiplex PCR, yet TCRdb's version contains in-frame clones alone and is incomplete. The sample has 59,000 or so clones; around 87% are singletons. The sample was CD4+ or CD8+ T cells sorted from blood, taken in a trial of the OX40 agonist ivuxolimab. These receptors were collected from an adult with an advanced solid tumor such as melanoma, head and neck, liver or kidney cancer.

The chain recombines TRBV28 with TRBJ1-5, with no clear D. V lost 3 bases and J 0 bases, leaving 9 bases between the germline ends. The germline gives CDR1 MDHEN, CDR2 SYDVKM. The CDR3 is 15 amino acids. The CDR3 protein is CASSFRRRSNQPQHF. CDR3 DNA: TGTGCCAGCAGTTTCCGACGGCGTAGCAATCAGCCCCAGCATTTT.

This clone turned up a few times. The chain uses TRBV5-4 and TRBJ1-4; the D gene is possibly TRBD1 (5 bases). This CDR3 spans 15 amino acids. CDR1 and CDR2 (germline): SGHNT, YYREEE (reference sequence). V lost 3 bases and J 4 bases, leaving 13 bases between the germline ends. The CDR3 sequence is CASSSQGWGNEKLFF. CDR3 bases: TGTGCCAGCAGCTCCCAGGGTTGGGGTAATGAAAAACTGTTTTTT.

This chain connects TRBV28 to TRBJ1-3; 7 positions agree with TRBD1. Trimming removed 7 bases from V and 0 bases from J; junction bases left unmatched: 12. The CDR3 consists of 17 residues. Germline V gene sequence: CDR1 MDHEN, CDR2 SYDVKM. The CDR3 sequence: CASTIVGTEYSGNTIYF. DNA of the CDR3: TGTGCCAGCACCATCGTAGGGACAGAGTACTCTGGAAACACCATATATTTT.

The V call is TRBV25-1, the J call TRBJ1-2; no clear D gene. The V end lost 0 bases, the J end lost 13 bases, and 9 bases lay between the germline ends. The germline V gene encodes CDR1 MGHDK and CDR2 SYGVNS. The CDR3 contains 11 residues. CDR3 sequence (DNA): TGTGCCAGCAGTGAATATCTCACTCTCACCTTC. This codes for CASSEYLTLTF.

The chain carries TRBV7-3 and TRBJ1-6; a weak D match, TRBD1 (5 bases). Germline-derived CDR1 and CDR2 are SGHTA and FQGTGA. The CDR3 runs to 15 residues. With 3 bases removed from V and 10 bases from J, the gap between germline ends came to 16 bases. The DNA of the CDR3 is TGTGCCAGCAGCTTGGGACGCGTGGCTAACTCACCCCTCCACTTT. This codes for CASSLGRVANSPLHF.

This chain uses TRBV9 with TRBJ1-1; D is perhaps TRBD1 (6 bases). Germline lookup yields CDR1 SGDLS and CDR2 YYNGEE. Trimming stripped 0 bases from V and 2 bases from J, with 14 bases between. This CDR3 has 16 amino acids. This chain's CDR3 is CASSVGLGTQNTEAFF. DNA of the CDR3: TGTGCCAGCAGCGTAGGGCTCGGGACACAAAACACTGAAGCTTTCTTT.